This T cell receptor beta chain was found in a study of OX40 agonist ivuxolimab in advanced cancers. For the wider study: The costimulatory receptor OX40 (CD134) was targeted by ivuxolimab, a fully human IgG2 agonistic monoclonal antibody. Intravenous ivuxolimab was administered to patients every 2 weeks at six dose levels: 0.01, 0.1, 0.3, 1.5, 3 and 10 mg/kg. Among the approximately 54 dose-escalation patients, approximately 20 had hepatocellular carcinoma, 15 or so melanoma, 9 renal cell carcinoma and 9 head and neck cancer. In the dose-escalation cohort, more than 80% of patients were male, and the mean age was around 65 years with a range of about 20 to 79. Prior anti-PD-1, anti-PD-L1 or anti-CTLA-4 therapy was permitted, and checkpoint inhibitors had been received by about 44% of dose-escalation patients. Partial responses occurred in three dose-escalation patients, of whom one had hepatocellular carcinoma and two had cutaneous melanoma. The point of sequencing TCRbeta in the periphery was to test whether ivuxolimab changed TCR sequence diversity and drove clonal T-cell expansion. The paper covers the monotherapy dose-escalation part of the phase I ivuxolimab trial, which included N of about 56 patients.

Patients with a history of autoimmune disease or receiving systemic immunosuppression were excluded from the trial. Peripheral blood for TCR sequencing was collected from all dose cohorts at baseline, on cycle 4 day 1, and on cycle 7 day 1. The samples were taken from a phase I, first-in-human, multicenter, open-label dose-escalation trial of ivuxolimab. Adults with locally advanced or metastatic head and neck squamous cell, hepatocellular, melanoma or renal cell carcinoma were enrolled in the trial. CD4+ and CD8+ T cells were sorted separately from peripheral blood before TCR sequencing. To sequence the TCRbeta CDR3 region, genomic DNA was isolated from the sorted cells. TCRbeta CDR3 regions were sequenced using the immunoSEQ Assay. TCRdb mirrors the immuneACCESS table, restricted to in-frame sequences. Some clones are absent from its copies; in checked studies, under half trace to an unresolved V gene, and the reason for the others is unknown. The sample table shows some 94,000 clones, and around 95% are seen once. The ten top clones hold about 2% of the sample.

Overall results and qualifications from the work: In partial responders in the 0.1-3.0 mg/kg groups, normalized peripheral clonal expansion was found to be among the lowest, especially among CD8+ T cells. The antigen specificity of the peripheral T cells that underwent clonal expansion was not determined. Low levels of normalized T-cell clonal expansion were also seen in some nonresponding patients. On average, CD8+ T cells showed more expanded clones than CD4+ T cells after ivuxolimab. At doses of 0.1 to 3.0 mg/kg, clonal expansion of both CD4+ and CD8+ blood T cells was observed from baseline to week 6.

Regarding this clone: Its cognate antigen has yet to be identified. No base quality values were provided; no much bigger clone lies one nucleotide off.

Sequenced material: CD4+ or CD8+ T cells sorted from blood, taken in a trial of the OX40 agonist ivuxolimab. The receptor comes from an adult with an advanced solid tumor such as melanoma, head and neck, liver or kidney cancer.

In nucleotide form, the sequence is TGTGCCAGCAGCTTAGGGGATAATGAGCAGTTCTTC. It codes for CASSLGDNEQFF. In this chain, TRBV11-2 is recombined with TRBJ2-1; the D gene assignment is ambiguous. There are 12 amino acids in the CDR3, from cysteine to phenylalanine inclusive. Only CDR3 DNA is held: 36 bases, read in frame from base 1. Trimming costs V 1 base and J 7 bases, and their ends lie 5 bases apart. CDR1 SGHAT and CDR2 FQNNGV were looked up in the germline V gene.